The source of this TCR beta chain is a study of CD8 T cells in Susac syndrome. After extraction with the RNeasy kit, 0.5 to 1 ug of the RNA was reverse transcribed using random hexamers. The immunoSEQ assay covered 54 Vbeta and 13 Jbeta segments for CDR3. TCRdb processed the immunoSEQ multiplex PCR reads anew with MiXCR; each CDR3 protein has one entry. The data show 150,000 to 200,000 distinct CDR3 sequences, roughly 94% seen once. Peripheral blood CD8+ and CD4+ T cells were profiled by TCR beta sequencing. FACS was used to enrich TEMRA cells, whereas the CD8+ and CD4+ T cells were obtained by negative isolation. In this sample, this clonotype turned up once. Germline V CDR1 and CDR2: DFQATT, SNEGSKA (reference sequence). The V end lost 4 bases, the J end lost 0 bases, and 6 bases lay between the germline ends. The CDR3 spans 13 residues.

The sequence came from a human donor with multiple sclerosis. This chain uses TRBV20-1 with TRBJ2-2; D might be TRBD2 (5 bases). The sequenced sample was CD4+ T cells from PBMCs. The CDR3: CSATGTNTGELFF. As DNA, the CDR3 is TGCAGTGCTACGGGGACGAACACCGGGGAGCTGTTTTTT.